This T cell receptor (beta chain) stems from a study of OX40 agonist ivuxolimab in advanced cancers. As for the study in general: Patients were roughly 83% male with ages roughly 20 to 90, mean approximately 55.

After removal of 3 bases from V and 5 bases from J, the junction contained 5 bases not matched to a gene. CDR3 length: 13 residues. Germline CDR1 and CDR2: SGHNT and YYREEE (reference sequence). Sequenced by immunoSEQ multiplex PCR; TCRdb stores in-frame clones only, minus some. Of about 22,000 clones listed, 75% to 90% are singletons. The TCR was taken from an adult with an advanced solid tumor such as melanoma, head and neck, liver or kidney cancer. The specimen comprised CD4+ or CD8+ T cells sorted from blood, sampled in a trial of the OX40 agonist ivuxolimab. The gene calls are TRBV5-4 and TRBJ2-7, with 7 bases identical to TRBD2. The CDR3 is CASSWGGVDEQYF. CDR3 DNA: TGTGCCAGCAGCTGGGGGGGGGTCGACGAGCAGTACTTC.